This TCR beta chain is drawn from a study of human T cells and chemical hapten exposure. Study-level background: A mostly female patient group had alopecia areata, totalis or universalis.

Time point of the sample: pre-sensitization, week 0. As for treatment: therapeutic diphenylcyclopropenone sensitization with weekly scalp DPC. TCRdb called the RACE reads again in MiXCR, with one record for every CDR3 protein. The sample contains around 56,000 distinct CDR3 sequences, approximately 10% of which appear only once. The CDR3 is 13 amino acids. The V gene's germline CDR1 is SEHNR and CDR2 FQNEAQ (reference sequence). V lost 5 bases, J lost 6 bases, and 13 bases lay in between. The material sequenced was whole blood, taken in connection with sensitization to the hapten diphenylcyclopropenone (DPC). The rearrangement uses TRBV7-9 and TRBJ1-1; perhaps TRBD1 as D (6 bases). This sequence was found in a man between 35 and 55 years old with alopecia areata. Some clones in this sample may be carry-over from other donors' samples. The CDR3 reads CASSPPTGPEAFF. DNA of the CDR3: TGTGCCAGCAGCCCACCGACAGGACCTGAAGCTTTCTTT.